This T cell receptor beta chain was recorded in a study of CD8 T cells in ankylosing spondylitis. General study results and limits: Some motif variants had been reported before (in reactive arthritis synovial fluid and blood). One TCR beta motif, made up of fewer than 10 highly homologous variants, appeared characteristic of ankylosing spondylitis blood.

Each CDR3 protein gets one entry after TCRdb re-called the 5' RACE reads with MiXCR. The sample lists 150,000 to 200,000 distinct CDR3 sequences, 9.8% occurring once. This clonotype was picked up many times. Its antigen is not identified. The CDR3 length is 12 residues. Germline V gene lookup returns CDR1 SGHTS and CDR2 YDEGEE. V lost 10 bases, J lost 2 bases, and 13 bases lay in between. Sequenced material: blood, either unsorted or a sorted T cell fraction (not recorded which). The clonotype comes from a female donor with ankylosing spondylitis or in good health (not recorded which). The chain combines TRBV5-8 with TRBJ2-7; D is perhaps TRBD2 (6 bases). The CDR3 region has the DNA TGTGCCTCCTGCGGGGCCCCCTACGAGCAGTACTTC. The encoded protein is CASCGAPYEQYF.